This T cell receptor beta chain derives from a study of cytomegalovirus exposure and HLA in healthy donors. Of note for this clone: What it recognizes is unknown.

It was with 60 Vbeta and 13 Jbeta primers that the PCR ran. Clones were read by immunoSEQ multiplex PCR, and TCRdb kept only the in-frame ones, dropping some. The data contain some 98,000 clones, roughly three quarters of them singletons. Study results and caveats: 87-base-pair reads could not separate some V segments, including TRBV6-2 and TRBV6-3.

The CDR3 consists of 14 residues. V was cut by 5 bases and J by 3 bases, with 13 bases left in between. This sequence joins TRBV23-1 and TRBJ2-5; a weak D match, TRBD1 (6 bases). TRBV23-1 is labeled an ORF, and its function is uncertain. Sequencing input: PBMCs. The clonotype was recovered from a man aged 35-49 years in good health and CMV-seronegative. CDR3 protein: CASSDDRHEETQYF. The CDR3 DNA reads TGCGCCAGCAGTGACGACAGGCATGAAGAGACCCAGTACTTC.